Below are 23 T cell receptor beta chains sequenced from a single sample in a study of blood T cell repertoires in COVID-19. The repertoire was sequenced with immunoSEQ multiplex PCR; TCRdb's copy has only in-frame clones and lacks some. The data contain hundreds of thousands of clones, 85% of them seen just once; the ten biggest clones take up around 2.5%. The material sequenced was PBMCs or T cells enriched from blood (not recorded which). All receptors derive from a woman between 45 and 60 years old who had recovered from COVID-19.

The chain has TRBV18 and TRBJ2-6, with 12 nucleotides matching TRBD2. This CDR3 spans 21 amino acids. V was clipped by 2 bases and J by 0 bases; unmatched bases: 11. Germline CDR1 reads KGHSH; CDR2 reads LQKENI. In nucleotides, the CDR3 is TGTGCCAGCTCACCAGTAGGACTAGCGGGGTACTCCAGCTCTGGGGCCAACGTCCTGACTTTC. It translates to CASSPVGLAGYSSSGANVLTF. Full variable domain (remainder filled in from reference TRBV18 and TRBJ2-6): NAGVMQNPRHLVRRRGQEARLRCSPMKGHSHVYWYRQLPEEGLKFMVYLQKENIIDESGMPKERFSAEFPKEGPSILRIQQVVRGDSAAYFCASSPVGLAGYSSSGANVLTFGAGSRLTVL.

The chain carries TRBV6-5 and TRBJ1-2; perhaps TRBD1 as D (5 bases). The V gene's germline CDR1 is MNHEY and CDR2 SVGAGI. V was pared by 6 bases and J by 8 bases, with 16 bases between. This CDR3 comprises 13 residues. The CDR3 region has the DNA TGTGCCAGCAGGGCTCAGGGAAAAGACGGCTACACCTTC. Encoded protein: CASRAQGKDGYTF.

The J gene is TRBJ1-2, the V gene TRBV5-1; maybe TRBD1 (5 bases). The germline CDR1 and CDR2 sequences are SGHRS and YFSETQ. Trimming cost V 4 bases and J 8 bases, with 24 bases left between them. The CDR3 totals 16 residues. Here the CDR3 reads CASSPGDRLRGSGYTF. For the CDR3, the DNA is TGCGCCAGCAGCCCGGGTGATCGGCTTCGGGGGAGCGGCTACACCTTC.

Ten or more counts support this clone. The CDR3 nucleotides are TGTGCCAGCAGTGAAGCGTCGTACGAGCAGTACTTC. Amino acid sequence: CASSEASYEQYF. The chain uses TRBV6-1 and TRBJ2-7; D remains ambiguous. V lost 0 bases and J 4 bases, leaving 4 bases between the germline ends. Germline CDR1 MNHNS, CDR2 SASEGT. This CDR3 contains 12 residues.

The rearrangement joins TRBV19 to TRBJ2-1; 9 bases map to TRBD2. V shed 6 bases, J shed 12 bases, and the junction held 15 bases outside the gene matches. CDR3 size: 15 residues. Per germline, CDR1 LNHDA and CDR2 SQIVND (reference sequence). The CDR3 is CASRASGALVLGQFF. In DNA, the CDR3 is TGTGCCAGTAGAGCTAGCGGGGCTCTGGTTCTGGGGCAGTTCTTC.

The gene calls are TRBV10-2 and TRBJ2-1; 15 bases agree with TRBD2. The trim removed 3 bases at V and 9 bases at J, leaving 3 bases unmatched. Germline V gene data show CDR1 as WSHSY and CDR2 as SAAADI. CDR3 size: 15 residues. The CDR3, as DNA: TGCGCCAGCAGTGATGGACTAGCGGGGGGGCCTGAGCAGTTCTTC. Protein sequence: CASSDGLAGGPEQFF.

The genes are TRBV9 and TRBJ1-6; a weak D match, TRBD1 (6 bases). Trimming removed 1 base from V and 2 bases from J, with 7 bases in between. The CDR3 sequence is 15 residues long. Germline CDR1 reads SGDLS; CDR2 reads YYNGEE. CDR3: CASSVRQAYNSPLHF. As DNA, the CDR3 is TGTGCCAGCAGCGTAAGACAGGCCTATAATTCACCCCTCCACTTT.

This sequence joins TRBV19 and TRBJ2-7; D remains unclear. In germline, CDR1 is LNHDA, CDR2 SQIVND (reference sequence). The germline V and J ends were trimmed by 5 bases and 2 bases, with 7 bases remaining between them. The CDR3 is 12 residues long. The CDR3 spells CASSSNTYEQYF. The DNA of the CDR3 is TGTGCCAGTAGTTCCAACACCTACGAGCAGTACTTC.

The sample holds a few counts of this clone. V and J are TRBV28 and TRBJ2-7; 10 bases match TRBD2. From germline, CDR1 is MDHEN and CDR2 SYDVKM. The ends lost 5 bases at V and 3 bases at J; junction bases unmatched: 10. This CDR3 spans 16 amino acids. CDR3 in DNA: TGTGCCAGCAGTGTCATCTCTAGCGGGGGTTTCTACGAGCAGTACTTC. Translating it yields CASSVISSGGFYEQYF.

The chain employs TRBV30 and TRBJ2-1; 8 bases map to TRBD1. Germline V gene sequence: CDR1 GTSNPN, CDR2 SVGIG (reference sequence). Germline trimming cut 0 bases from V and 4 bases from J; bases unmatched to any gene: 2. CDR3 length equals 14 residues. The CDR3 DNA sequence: TGTGCCTGGAGTGTCGGGACAGGATACAATGAGCAGTTCTTC. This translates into CAWSVGTGYNEQFF.

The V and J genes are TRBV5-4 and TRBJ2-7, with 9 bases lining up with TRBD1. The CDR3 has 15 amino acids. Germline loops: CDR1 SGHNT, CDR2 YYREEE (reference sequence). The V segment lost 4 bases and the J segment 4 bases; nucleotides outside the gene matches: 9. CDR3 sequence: CASSPGTGLRYEQYF. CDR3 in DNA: TGTGCCAGCAGCCCCGGGACAGGGCTTAGGTACGAGCAGTACTTC.

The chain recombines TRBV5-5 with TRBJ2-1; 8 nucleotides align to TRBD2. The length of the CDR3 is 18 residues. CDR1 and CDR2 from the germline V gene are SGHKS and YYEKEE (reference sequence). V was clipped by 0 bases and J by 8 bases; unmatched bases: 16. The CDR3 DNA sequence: TGTGCCAGCAGCTTGGAAGCCGGGACTAGAGTACCAATGTATGAGCAGTTCTTC. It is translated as CASSLEAGTRVPMYEQFF. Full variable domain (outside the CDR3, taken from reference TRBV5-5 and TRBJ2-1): DAGVTQSPTHLIKTRGQQVTLRCSPISGHKSVSWYQQVLGQGPQFIFQYYEKEERGRGNFPDRFSARQFPNYSSELNVNALLLGDSALYLCASSLEAGTRVPMYEQFFGPGTRLTVL.

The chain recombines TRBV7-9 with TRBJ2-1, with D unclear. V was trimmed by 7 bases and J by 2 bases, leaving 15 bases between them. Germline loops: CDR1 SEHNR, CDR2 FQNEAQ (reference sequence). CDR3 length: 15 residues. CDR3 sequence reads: CASIESGPTYNEQFF. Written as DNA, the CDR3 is TGTGCCAGCATCGAGTCGGGTCCCACCTACAATGAGCAGTTCTTC.

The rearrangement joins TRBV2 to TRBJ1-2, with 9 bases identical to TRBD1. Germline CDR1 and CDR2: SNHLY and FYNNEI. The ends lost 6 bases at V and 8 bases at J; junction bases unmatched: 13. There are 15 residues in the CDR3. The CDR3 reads CASSRNPGTGNGYTF. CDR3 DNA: TGTGCCAGCAGCCGAAATCCCGGGACAGGGAACGGCTACACCTTC.

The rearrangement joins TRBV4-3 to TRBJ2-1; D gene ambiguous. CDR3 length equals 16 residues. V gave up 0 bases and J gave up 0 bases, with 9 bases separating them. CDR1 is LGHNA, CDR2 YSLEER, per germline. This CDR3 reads CASSQDVQSSYNEQFF. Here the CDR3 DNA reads TGCGCCAGCAGCCAAGATGTACAGAGCTCCTACAATGAGCAGTTCTTC.

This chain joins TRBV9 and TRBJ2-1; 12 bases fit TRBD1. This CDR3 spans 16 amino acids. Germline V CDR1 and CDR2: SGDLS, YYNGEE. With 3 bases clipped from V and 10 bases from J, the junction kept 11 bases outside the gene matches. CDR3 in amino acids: CASSATTGTGGAEQFF. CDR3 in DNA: TGTGCCAGCAGCGCGACCACCGGGACAGGGGGCGCGGAGCAGTTCTTC.

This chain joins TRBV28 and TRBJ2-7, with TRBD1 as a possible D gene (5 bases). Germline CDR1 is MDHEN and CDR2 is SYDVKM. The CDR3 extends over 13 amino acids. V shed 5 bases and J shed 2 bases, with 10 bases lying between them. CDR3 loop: CASSQQGAYEQYF. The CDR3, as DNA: TGTGCCAGCAGTCAGCAGGGTGCCTACGAGCAGTACTTC. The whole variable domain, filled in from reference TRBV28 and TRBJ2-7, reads DVKVTQSSRYLVKRTGEKVFLECVQDMDHENMFWYRQDPGLGLRLIYFSYDVKMKEKGDIPEGYSVSREKKERFSLILESASTNQTSMYLCASSQQGAYEQYFGPGTRLTVT.

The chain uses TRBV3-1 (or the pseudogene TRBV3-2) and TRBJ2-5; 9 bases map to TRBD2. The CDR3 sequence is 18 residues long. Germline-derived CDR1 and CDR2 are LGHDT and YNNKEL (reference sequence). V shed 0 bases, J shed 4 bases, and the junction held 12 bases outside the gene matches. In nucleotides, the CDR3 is TGTGCCAGCAGCCAAGAGGCGCCTAGCGGGGTATCGGGAGAGACCCAGTACTTC. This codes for CASSQEAPSGVSGETQYF.

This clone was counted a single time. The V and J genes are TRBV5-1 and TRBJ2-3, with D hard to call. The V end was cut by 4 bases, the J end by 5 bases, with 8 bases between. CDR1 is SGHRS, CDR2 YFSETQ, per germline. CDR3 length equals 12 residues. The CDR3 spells CASSPGGDTQYF. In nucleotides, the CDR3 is TGCGCCAGCAGCCCCGGCGGAGATACGCAGTATTTT. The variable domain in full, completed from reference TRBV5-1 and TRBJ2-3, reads KAGVTQTPRYLIKTRGQQVTLSCSPISGHRSVSWYQQTPGQGLQFLFEYFSETQRNKGNFPGRFSGRQFSNSRSEMNVSTLELGDSALYLCASSPGGDTQYFGPGTRLTVL.

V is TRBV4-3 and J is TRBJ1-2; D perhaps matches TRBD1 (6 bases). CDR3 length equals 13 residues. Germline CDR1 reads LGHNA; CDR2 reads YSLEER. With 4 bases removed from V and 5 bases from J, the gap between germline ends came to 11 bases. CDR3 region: CASSLLRGYGYTF. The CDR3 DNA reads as TGCGCCAGCAGCCTTTTAAGGGGGTATGGCTACACCTTC.

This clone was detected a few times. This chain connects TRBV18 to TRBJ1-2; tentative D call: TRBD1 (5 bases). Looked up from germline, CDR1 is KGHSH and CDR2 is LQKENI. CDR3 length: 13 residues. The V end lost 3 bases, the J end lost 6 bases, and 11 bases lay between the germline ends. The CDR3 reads CASSPSGWDGYTF. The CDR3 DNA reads TGTGCCAGCTCACCCTCAGGGTGGGATGGCTACACCTTC.

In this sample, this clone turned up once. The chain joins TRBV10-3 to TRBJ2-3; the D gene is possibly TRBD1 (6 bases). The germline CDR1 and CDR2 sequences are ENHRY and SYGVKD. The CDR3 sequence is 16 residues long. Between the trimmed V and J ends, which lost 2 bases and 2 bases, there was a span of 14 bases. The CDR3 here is CAISEPTQGLTDTQYF. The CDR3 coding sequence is TGTGCCATCAGTGAGCCAACCCAGGGGCTCACAGATACGCAGTATTTT.

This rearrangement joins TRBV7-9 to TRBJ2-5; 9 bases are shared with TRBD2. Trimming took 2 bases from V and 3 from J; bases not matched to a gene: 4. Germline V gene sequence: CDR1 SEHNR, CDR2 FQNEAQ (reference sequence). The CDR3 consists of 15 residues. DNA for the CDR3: TGTGCCAGCAGCTTACTAGCGGGGAAAAAAGAGACCCAGTACTTC. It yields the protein CASSLLAGKKETQYF.